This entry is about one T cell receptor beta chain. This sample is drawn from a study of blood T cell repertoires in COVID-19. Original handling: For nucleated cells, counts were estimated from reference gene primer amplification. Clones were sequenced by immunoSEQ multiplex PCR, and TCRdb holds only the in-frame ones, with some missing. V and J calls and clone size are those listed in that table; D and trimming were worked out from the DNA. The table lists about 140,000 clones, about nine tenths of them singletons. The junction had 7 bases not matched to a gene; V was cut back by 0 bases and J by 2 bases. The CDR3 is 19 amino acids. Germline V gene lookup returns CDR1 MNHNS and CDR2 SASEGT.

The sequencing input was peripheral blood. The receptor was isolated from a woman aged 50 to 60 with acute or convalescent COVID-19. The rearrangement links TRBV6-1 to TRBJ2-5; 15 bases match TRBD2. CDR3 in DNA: TGTGCCAGCAGTGAAGCGCGGACTAGCGGGAGGGCCGGGCAAGAGACCCAGTACTTC. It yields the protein CASSEARTSGRAGQETQYF.